A selection of T cell receptor beta chains follows, all from one sample in a study of regulatory T cells in long-lasting Graves disease. TCRdb reprocessed the multiplex PCR reads via MiXCR and lists one record per CDR3 protein. The data show under 500,000 distinct CDR3 sequences, about 20% seen once. The material was peripheral blood mononuclear cells (PBMCs), obtained when the disease was refractory, from a patient treated with antithyroid drugs. The receptors here all came from a female donor with Graves disease. Both conserved end residues are part of each CDR3. The order of the fields is J gene, clone size, D gene, V gene, CDR3 DNA, CDR3 protein. A D gene is named only where the DNA matches it firmly. Some rows mark clone size as missing; the rest say once, few, many or name a class of expanded clone.

>TRBJ2-5|few|TRBD2|TRBV19
TGTGCCAGTAGTATCCGCGGGAGGGCGGAGACCCAGTACTTC
CASSIRGRAETQYF
>TRBJ2-1|few|-|TRBV28
TGTGCCAGCAGTTTATTTGGTTGGGTTGAGCAGTTCTTC
CASSLFGWVEQFF
>TRBJ2-7|-|-|TRBV12-3/TRBV12-4
TGTGCCAGCAGTTTAGCGCCTTTTAGCGTCTACGAGCAGTACTTC
CASSLAPFSVYEQYF
>TRBJ1-1|many|-|TRBV28
TGTGCCAGCAGCCAAATCCCAGGATACACTGAAGCTTTCTTT
CASSQIPGYTEAFF
>TRBJ2-3|-|-|TRBV20-1
TGCAGTGCTAGTAACCCTTCCGGACGCACAGATACGCAGTATTTT
CSASNPSGRTDTQYF
>TRBJ2-7|many|TRBD2|TRBV28
TGTGCCAGCAGCTCCCCTTTGAGACTAGCGGGAGGGACAATCTCCGAGCAGTACTTC
CASSSPLRLAGGTISEQYF
>TRBJ2-7|many|-|TRBV28
TGTGCCAGCAACGATAATACCTACGAGCAGTACTTC
CASNDNTYEQYF
>TRBJ1-1|medium-sized|-|TRBV28
TGTGCCAGCAGTCATCCGATGATTTTTCGACAAGCAAAAGTCATGAACACTGAAGCTTTCTTT
CASSHPMIFRQAKVMNTEAFF
>TRBJ2-1|few|-|TRBV28
TGTGCCAGCAGTTTAGCGTCCCGACAGCTTGACAATGAGCAGTTCTTC
CASSLASRQLDNEQFF
>TRBJ1-5|few|TRBD1|TRBV19
TGTGCCAGTTCCCCACAGGGGGCTTGGCAGCCCCAGCATTTT
CASSPQGAWQPQHF
>TRBJ1-3|-|TRBD1|TRBV11-2
TGTGCCAGCAGCCCAGGGGACAGGGCGAAACCGAGCTCTGGAAACACCATATATTTT
CASSPGDRAKPSSGNTIYF
>TRBJ1-2|many|-|TRBV11-2
TGTGCCAGCAGCCTCAGATCAGACTATGGCTACACCTTC
CASSLRSDYGYTF
>TRBJ2-7|few|-|TRBV4-2
TGTGCCAGCAGCCAAGAGTTAGGCTACGAGCAGTACTTC
CASSQELGYEQYF
>TRBJ2-5|few|-|TRBV9
TGTGCCAGCAGCGTAGGTTCTCTTTGGGTTGAGACCCAGTACTTC
CASSVGSLWVETQYF
>TRBJ1-5|few|-|TRBV15
TGTGCCACCAGCAGAGACAGGGGACCTCAGGGGCCCCAGCATTTT
CATSRDRGPQGPQHF
>TRBJ1-2|few|-|TRBV6-5
TGTGCCAGCAGTTACTCGAGTCGGGGCTCTAACTATGGCTACACCTTC
CASSYSSRGSNYGYTF
>TRBJ2-5|many|-|TRBV6-1
TGTGCCAGCAGACCTCCTGGGGAAGAGACCCAGTACTTC
CASRPPGEETQYF
>TRBJ2-2|-|-|TRBV29-1
TGCAGCGTTGATGGGTATGCCGGGGAGCTGTTTTTT
CSVDGYAGELFF
>TRBJ2-7|many|-|TRBV28
TGTGCCAGCAGTTTAAATATCAATTCACCCTACGAGCAGTACTTC
CASSLNINSPYEQYF
>TRBJ2-7|-|TRBD2|TRBV3-1
TGTGCCAGCAGCCAAGAGACGAGCGGGAGGGCTCGAGAGCAGTACTTC
CASSQETSGRAREQYF
>TRBJ1-1|-|-|TRBV6-6
TGTGCCAGCAGTTACTTGGAAACCATGAACACTGAAGCTTTCTTT
CASSYLETMNTEAFF